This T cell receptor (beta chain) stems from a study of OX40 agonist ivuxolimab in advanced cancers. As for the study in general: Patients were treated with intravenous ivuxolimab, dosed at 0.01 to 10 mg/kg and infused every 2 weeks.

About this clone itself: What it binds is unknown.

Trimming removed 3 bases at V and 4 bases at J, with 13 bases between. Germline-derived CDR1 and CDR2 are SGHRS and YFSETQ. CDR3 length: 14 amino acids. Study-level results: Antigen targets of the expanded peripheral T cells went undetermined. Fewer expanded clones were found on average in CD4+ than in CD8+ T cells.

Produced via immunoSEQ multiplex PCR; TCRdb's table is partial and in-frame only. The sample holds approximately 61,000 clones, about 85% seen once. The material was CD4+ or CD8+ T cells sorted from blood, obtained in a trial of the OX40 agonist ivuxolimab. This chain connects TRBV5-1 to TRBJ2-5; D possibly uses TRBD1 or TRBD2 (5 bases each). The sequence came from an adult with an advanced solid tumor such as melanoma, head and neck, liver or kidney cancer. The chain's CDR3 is CASSSALRGETQYF. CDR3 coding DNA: TGCGCCAGCAGCTCCGCCCTGAGGGGAGAGACCCAGTACTTC.